This TCR beta chain was recorded in a study of regulatory T cells in long-lasting Graves disease (dated by TCRdb to the early 2020s). Describing the broader study: To count as having persistent Graves' disease, a patient had to have received antithyroid drug treatment for over 5 years with TSH receptor autoantibodies remaining persistently positive. This study used TCR sequencing and RNA sequencing of peripheral blood to compare persistent Graves' disease patients against newly diagnosed Graves' disease patients. The study was conducted in China and was registered as a clinical trial. A total of about 35 samples underwent TCR sequencing: about 13 from persistent and approximately 20 from newly diagnosed Graves' disease patients. Persistent Graves' disease patients in the clinical cohort had taken antithyroid drugs for 9 to 11 years on average. Overall study outcomes, separate from this receptor: Sequencing and analysis were limited to the TCR beta chain. More public clonotypes were shared among persistent patients (under 3,000) than among newly diagnosed patients (under 1,000). The authors noted that the small sample size was a limitation that may lower accuracy. Peripheral blood alone was examined, since thyroid tissue, which constituted the primary lesion, could not be accessed. Persistent Graves' disease patients showed lower TCR Shannon entropy and fewer highly expanded clones than newly diagnosed patients, suggesting clonal expansion. Persistent disease showed preferential use of TRBV28, TRBJ1-2 and TRBJ2-5, whereas newly diagnosed disease favored TRBV20-1 and TRBJ2-1.

The sample's time point label, decoded: persistent/refractory GD, antithyroid drugs over 5 years with positive TRAb. For both TCR sequencing and RNA sequencing, RNA was extracted from PBMCs in TRIzol. Graves' disease was diagnosed according to American Thyroid Association guidelines. The patients came from an endocrinology department in Xi'an, China. Each patient gave about 8.1 milliliters of peripheral blood, collected in an EDTA anticoagulant tube. Ficoll Paque Plus density gradient separation was used to isolate PBMCs, and no additional T cell sorting was done. RNA quality was checked with an Agilent 2100 Bioanalyzer and agarose gel, and concentration with a NanoDrop 2000. V loses 4 bases at its end and J loses 7 bases; junction bases beyond the gene matches: 10. The CDR3 holds 15 amino acids from the cysteine to the phenylalanine. This entry keeps only the CDR3 DNA: 45 bases, framed from base 1. CDR1 and CDR2 are drawn from the germline V gene (reference sequence): DFQATT, SNEGSKA.

Library preparation employed multiplex PCR. Reads for this sample came from an Illumina HiSeq 4000. TCR beta libraries were built with iRepertoire HTBI primers and Arm-PCR amplification of CDR3 regions. PCR products were gel purified before sequencing. The study's processing was this. Gene usage analysis of CDR3 amino acid clonotypes relied on the roughly 60 TRBV and about 13 TRBJ segments identified across samples. Filtered high-quality paired reads were merged into contigs using COPE and FqMerger. Contigs were aligned with BLAST to IMGT TRBV, TRBD and TRBJ reference genes, and CDR3 was defined per IMGT. Clonotypes above 0.1% frequency were classified as highly expanded clones. Repertoire diversity was measured by Shannon entropy, and V-J evenness by the Gini coefficient. A clonotype was considered public if more than one individual shared it. TCRdb cleaned the public reads at Q25 with fastp, built clones with MiXCR and kept in-frame beta chains. Entries are consolidated by CDR3 protein sequence, retaining the most common genes and DNA. In this record, the V and J calls reflect TCRdb's handling and not the investigators' own analysis. Present in this sample are about 450,000 distinct CDR3 sequences, 23% of which were seen just once. Approximately 25% of the sample lies in the top ten.

On this clonotype itself: Its target antigen remains unknown. No per-base quality is available; no much larger clone lies one base away.

The sequences come from peripheral blood mononuclear cells (PBMCs), collected when the disease was refractory, from a patient treated with antithyroid drugs. The chain was built from TRBV20-1 and TRBJ2-1; TRBD1 agrees with 10 junctional bases. This receptor was obtained from a female donor with Graves disease. This receptor has the CDR3 CSATIRDRGRNEQFF. At the DNA level, the sequence is TGCAGTGCTACAATCCGGGACAGGGGTAGGAATGAGCAGTTCTTC.